Listed here are 28 T cell receptor beta chains from one sample, sequenced in a study of technical replicates of blood from a handful of donors. Produced via immunoSEQ multiplex PCR; TCRdb's table is partial and in-frame only. Among more than 65,000 clones listed, approximately 93% were seen once. The sample was T cells isolated from PBMCs. The receptor set was obtained from a human donor in good health.

V is TRBV6-1 and J is TRBJ2-7; unclear D gene. CDR3 length: 14 residues. The V end lost 5 bases, the J end lost 6 bases, and 17 bases lay between the germline ends. Germline V gives CDR1 MNHNS, CDR2 SASEGT. In DNA form, the CDR3 reads TGTGCCAGCAGTTTCGACACCCCTCTTTCCGAGCAGTACTTC. As protein: CASSFDTPLSEQYF.

This chain links TRBV4-2 with TRBJ1-1; D remains unclear. The V and J ends lost 5 bases and 3 bases respectively, with 10 bases between them. CDR1 LGHNA and CDR2 YNFKEQ come from the germline V gene. There are 13 residues in the CDR3. CDR3 amino acids: CASSTRIYTEAFF. The CDR3 DNA sequence: TGTGCCAGCAGCACTCGTATTTACACTGAAGCTTTCTTT.

The gene calls are TRBV9 and TRBJ1-1; 8 bases match TRBD1. The CDR3 sequence is 16 residues long. J gave up 1 base and V 4 bases, and 9 bases lay outside the gene matches. The V gene's germline CDR1 is SGDLS and CDR2 YYNGEE. CDR3 protein: CASSFGPGTGNTEAFF. Here the CDR3 DNA reads TGTGCCAGCAGCTTTGGTCCCGGGACAGGGAACACTGAAGCTTTCTTT.

J is TRBJ2-3 and V is TRBV7-3; 7 positions match TRBD2. V lost 5 bases, J lost 3 bases, and 5 bases stayed unmatched. Germline V gene lookup returns CDR1 SGHTA and CDR2 FQGTGA. CDR3 length equals 14 residues. This CDR3 is CASSGRASTDTQYF. The CDR3 nucleotides read TGTGCCAGCAGCGGGAGGGCCTCGACAGATACGCAGTATTTT.

The chain recombines TRBV6-5 with TRBJ1-4; D is unresolved. Trimming stripped 6 bases from V and 5 bases from J, with 13 bases between. CDR3 length: 14 amino acids. Germline V lookup: CDR1 MNHEY, CDR2 SVGAGI. The CDR3 DNA sequence: TGTGCCAGCAGCTCCCACAAGTACAATGAAAAACTGTTTTTT. Its protein is CASSSHKYNEKLFF.

V gene TRBV28 combines with J gene TRBJ1-4, with a possible D match to TRBD1 (6 bases). CDR1 MDHEN and CDR2 SYDVKM come from the germline V gene. The CDR3 has 14 amino acids. V was shortened by 6 bases and J by 4 bases, with 12 bases between the two germline ends. The CDR3 region is CASRMDSRNEKLFF. CDR3 sequence (DNA): TGTGCCAGCAGAATGGACAGTCGTAATGAAAAACTGTTTTTT. The full variable domain, completed using reference TRBV28 and TRBJ1-4, is DVKVTQSSRYLVKRTGEKVFLECVQDMDHENMFWYRQDPGLGLRLIYFSYDVKMKEKGDIPEGYSVSREKKERFSLILESASTNQTSMYLCASRMDSRNEKLFFGSGTQLSVL.

Notes on this clone: Its ends do not fully match the called genes, so a read error is possible. V and J are TRBV7-7 and TRBJ2-1, with 7 bases identical to TRBD2. This CDR3 contains 15 residues. CDR1 is SSHAT and CDR2 is FNYEAQ in the germline V gene (reference sequence). The CDR3 region is CASSPRTSSYNEQFF. As DNA, the CDR3 is TGTGCTAGCAGCCCAAGGACTAGCTCCTACAATGAGCAGTTCTTC.

This chain connects TRBV7-2 to TRBJ1-1; the match to TRBD1 covers 9 bases. The length of the CDR3 is 15 residues. Unmatched junction bases numbered 15, after V lost 8 bases and J lost 8 bases. Germline V gene sequence: CDR1 SGHTA, CDR2 FQGNSA. The CDR3 DNA reads as TGTGCCAGCGGACATCGACAGGGGGTTACTCAAGAAGCTTTCTTT. It is translated as CASGHRQGVTQEAFF.

This chain's CDR3 is CASSATPVDEQYF. CDR3 nucleotides: TGTGCCAGCAGCGCCACCCCGGTCGACGAGCAGTACTTC. J is TRBJ2-7 and V is TRBV7-2; D is ambiguous. Germline V gives CDR1 SGHTA, CDR2 FQGNSA. V shed 5 bases and J shed 5 bases, with 13 bases lying between them. The CDR3 runs 13 residues. The full variable domain, with the rest looked up from reference TRBV7-2 and TRBJ2-7, is GAGVSQSPSNKVTEKGKDVELRCDPISGHTALYWYRQSLGQGLEFLIYFQGNSAPDKSGLPSDRFSAERTGGSVSTLTIQRTQQEDSAVYLCASSATPVDEQYFGPGTRLTVT.

In this sample, this clone turned up once. This chain uses TRBV4-2 with TRBJ1-3; TRBD1 might be the D (5 bases). This CDR3 region has 16 residues. Deletions cut 0 bases from V and 5 bases from J, with 14 bases between. Germline loops: CDR1 LGHNA, CDR2 YNFKEQ. CDR3 region: CASSQDFERGRNTIYF. CDR3 bases: TGTGCCAGCAGCCAAGACTTTGAGCGGGGGAGAAACACCATATATTTT.

J is TRBJ2-7 and V is TRBV6-6, with D perhaps matching TRBD2 (6 bases). The CDR3 totals 12 residues. Trimming shortened V by 10 bases and J by 2 bases, and 12 bases separated the two germline ends. Per the germline V gene, CDR1 is MNHNY and CDR2 is SVGAGI (reference sequence). In DNA form, the CDR3 reads TGTGCCACGGGGGACGGTACCTACGAGCAGTACTTC. Translating gives CATGDGTYEQYF.

This clone appeared once. The rearrangement uses TRBV7-2 and TRBJ2-4, with D maybe TRBD2 (5 bases). Trimming removed 7 bases at V and 0 bases at J, with 13 bases between. CDR3 length equals 15 residues. CDR1 SGHTA and CDR2 FQGNSA come from the germline V gene. CDR3 sequence: CASKADRLAKNIQYF. CDR3 DNA sequence: TGTGCCAGCAAAGCGGACCGGCTAGCCAAAAACATTCAGTACTTC.

The chain links TRBV4-2 to TRBJ2-7; D uncertain. From germline, CDR1 is LGHNA and CDR2 YNFKEQ. CDR3 length: 13 residues. Trimming pared 0 bases from V and 2 bases from J, leaving 5 bases between. CDR3 sequence: CASSQDYTYEQYF. The CDR3 DNA reads as TGTGCCAGCAGCCAAGATTATACCTACGAGCAGTACTTC.

The rearrangement links TRBV10-3 to TRBJ2-7; weak D call: TRBD1 (6 bases). The CDR3 totals 12 residues. V shed 10 bases and J shed 5 bases, with 15 bases lying between them. CDR1 ENHRY and CDR2 SYGVKD come from the germline V gene. As DNA, the CDR3 is TGTGCCACCCGGGACAAAGGCGACGAGCAGTACTTC. It codes for CATRDKGDEQYF.

This clone appeared a single time. The chain uses TRBV28 and TRBJ1-5, with D hard to call. In germline, CDR1 is MDHEN, CDR2 SYDVKM. The ends were cut back, 4 bases at V and 0 bases at J, with 10 bases in the middle. The CDR3 contains 15 residues. Here the CDR3 DNA reads TGTGCCAGCAGTTCCGGGAAAAATAGCAATCAGCCCCAGCATTTT. Translating it yields CASSSGKNSNQPQHF.

This chain links TRBV2 with TRBJ1-1; D not certain. Trimming left V 4 bases short and J 1 base short, with 10 bases between. Germline values: CDR1 SNHLY, CDR2 FYNNEI. There are 14 residues in the CDR3. CDR3 DNA sequence: TGTGCCAGCAGTGTCGGGGTGGCGAACACTGAAGCTTTCTTT. It encodes CASSVGVANTEAFF.

V is TRBV28 and J is TRBJ1-1; D might be TRBD1 (6 bases). Trimming stripped 4 bases from V and 1 base from J, with 13 bases between. Germline-derived CDR1 and CDR2 are MDHEN and SYDVKM. The CDR3 totals 15 residues. The CDR3, as DNA: TGTGCCAGCAGTTATGGGGGCGGTGGGAACACTGAAGCTTTCTTT. This codes for CASSYGGGGNTEAFF.

This chain connects TRBV27 to TRBJ2-7; tentatively, D is TRBD2 (5 bases). Trimming removed 5 bases from V and 6 bases from J, with 26 bases in between. The germline CDR1 and CDR2 sequences are MNHEY and SMNVEV (reference sequence). This CDR3 comprises 17 residues. The chain's CDR3 is CASSPLVQRLRVFEQYF. CDR3 bases: TGTGCCAGCAGTCCCCTCGTCCAGAGGTTGAGGGTCTTCGAGCAGTACTTC.

V and J are TRBV5-1 and TRBJ2-7; tentative D call: TRBD1 (6 bases). V shed 2 bases and J shed 4 bases, with 10 bases lying between them. Germline lookup yields CDR1 SGHRS and CDR2 YFSETQ. CDR3 length: 13 amino acids. The CDR3 here is CASSFTGLYEQYF. CDR3 in DNA: TGCGCCAGCAGCTTTACAGGGTTATACGAGCAGTACTTC.

The chain combines TRBV5-1 with TRBJ1-1; 10 bases are a match to TRBD1. With 4 bases clipped from V and 3 bases from J, the junction kept 9 bases outside the gene matches. Per germline, CDR1 SGHRS and CDR2 YFSETQ. The CDR3 is 16 residues long. The DNA for the CDR3 is TGCGCCAGCAGCGTCGACAGGGGGCGAGTCCACACTGAAGCTTTCTTT. This encodes CASSVDRGRVHTEAFF. The entire variable domain, with the rest obtained from reference TRBV5-1 and TRBJ1-1, is as follows: KAGVTQTPRYLIKTRGQQVTLSCSPISGHRSVSWYQQTPGQGLQFLFEYFSETQRNKGNFPGRFSGRQFSNSRSEMNVSTLELGDSALYLCASSVDRGRVHTEAFFGQGTRLTVV.

The rearrangement joins TRBV6-1 to TRBJ1-4; 10 bases map to TRBD1. The V and J ends lost 5 bases and 7 bases, in that order; junction bases with no gene match: 4. Germline CDR1 MNHNS, CDR2 SASEGT. There are 14 residues in the CDR3. The CDR3 region has the DNA TGTGCCAGCAGTTGGACAGGGGGGAGTGAAAAACTGTTTTTT. Protein product: CASSWTGGSEKLFF.

This sequence joins TRBV27 and TRBJ1-5; TRBD1 is a possible D gene (6 bases). V gave up 5 bases and J gave up 0 bases, with 11 bases separating them. The CDR3 is made up of 15 amino acids. Germline lookup yields CDR1 MNHEY and CDR2 SMNVEV (reference sequence). This CDR3 is CASSPRTVSNQPQHF. The CDR3 nucleotides are TGTGCCAGCAGTCCCCGGACAGTTAGCAATCAGCCCCAGCATTTT.

V and J are TRBV30 and TRBJ2-1; tentatively, D is TRBD2 (6 bases). The length of the CDR3 is 13 residues. From germline, CDR1 is GTSNPN and CDR2 SVGIG (reference sequence). The V end lost 3 bases, the J end lost 4 bases, and 10 bases lay between the germline ends. The CDR3 spells CAWRGGRYNEQFF. CDR3 nucleotide sequence: TGTGCCTGGAGGGGAGGTCGGTACAATGAGCAGTTCTTC.

The chain recombines TRBV5-5 with TRBJ2-7, with 11 bases lining up with TRBD2. The V gene's germline CDR1 is SGHKS and CDR2 YYEKEE (reference sequence). Unmatched junction bases numbered 10, after V lost 1 base and J lost 1 base. The CDR3 is 18 amino acids. The CDR3 nucleotides are TGTGCCAGCAGCTTGTTTCTAGCGGGAGGACGACTTTCCTACGAGCAGTACTTC. Its protein is CASSLFLAGGRLSYEQYF.

The chain combines TRBV5-1 with TRBJ2-7, with TRBD1 matching over 7 bases. The V gene's germline CDR1 is SGHRS and CDR2 YFSETQ. The CDR3 runs to 16 residues. With V trimmed by 4 bases and J by 1 base, 11 bases remained unmatched. The CDR3 region has the DNA TGCGCCAGCAGCATGGAAACGGACAGGCCGTCCTACGAGCAGTACTTC. This encodes CASSMETDRPSYEQYF.

The chain employs TRBV7-8 and TRBJ2-3; 8 bases line up with TRBD2. Trimming at V came to 11 bases and at J to 4 bases, leaving 8 bases not matched to a gene. There are 13 residues in the CDR3. The germline CDR1 and CDR2 sequences are SGHVS and FQNEAQ. CDR3 sequence reads: CAVSGSEADTQYF. The CDR3 DNA sequence: TGTGCCGTCAGCGGGAGTGAAGCAGATACGCAGTATTTT. The variable domain in full, completed from reference TRBV7-8 and TRBJ2-3, reads GAGVSQSPRYKVAKRGQDVALRCDPISGHVSLFWYQQALGQGPEFLTYFQNEAQLDKSGLPSDRFFAERPEGSVSTLKIQRTQQEDSAVYLCAVSGSEADTQYFGPGTRLTVL.

The rearrangement links TRBV30 to TRBJ1-1, with D perhaps matching TRBD1 (5 bases). With 5 bases removed from V and 4 bases from J, the gap between germline ends came to 11 bases. The CDR3 loop spans 12 amino acids. Germline CDR1 and CDR2: GTSNPN and SVGIG (reference sequence). The CDR3 coding sequence is TGTGCCTGGGTTACTACAGGCACTGAAGCTTTCTTT. This gives the protein CAWVTTGTEAFF.

The chain combines TRBV9 with TRBJ2-2, with 10 bases identical to TRBD1. Looked up from germline, CDR1 is SGDLS and CDR2 is YYNGEE. The junction had 5 bases not matched to a gene; V was cut back by 2 bases and J by 7 bases. The CDR3 contains 15 residues. CDR3 sequence reads: CASSVGDRGNGELFF. In nucleotides, the CDR3 is TGTGCCAGCAGCGTGGGGGACAGGGGTAACGGGGAGCTGTTTTTT. Based on the CDR3 plus reference TRBV9 and TRBJ2-2, the full variable domain is DSGVTQTPKHLITATGQRVTLRCSPRSGDLSVYWYQQSLDQGLQFLIQYYNGEERAKGNILERFSAQQFPDLHSELNLSSLELGDSALYFCASSVGDRGNGELFFGEGSRLTVL.